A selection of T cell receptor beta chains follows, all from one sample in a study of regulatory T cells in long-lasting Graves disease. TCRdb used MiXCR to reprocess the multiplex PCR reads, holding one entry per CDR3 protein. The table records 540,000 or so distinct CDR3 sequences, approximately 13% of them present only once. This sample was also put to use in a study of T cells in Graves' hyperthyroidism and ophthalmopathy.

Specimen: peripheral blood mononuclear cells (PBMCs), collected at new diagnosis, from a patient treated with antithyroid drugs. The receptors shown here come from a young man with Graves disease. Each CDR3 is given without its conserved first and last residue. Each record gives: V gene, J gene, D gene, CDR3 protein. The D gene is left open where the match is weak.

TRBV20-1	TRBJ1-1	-	SARTGVGTEAF
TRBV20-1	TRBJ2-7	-	SARDRQGKREQY
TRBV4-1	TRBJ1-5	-	ASSPRANYANQPQH
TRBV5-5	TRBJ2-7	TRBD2	ASSFPGTSGGPAYEQY
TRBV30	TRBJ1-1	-	AWIRQALNTEAF
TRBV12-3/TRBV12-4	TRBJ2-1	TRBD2	ASTNRRTSGTSNEQF
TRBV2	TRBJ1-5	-	ASGGTDYNQPQH
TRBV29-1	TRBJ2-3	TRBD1	SWGQSRPRTDTQY
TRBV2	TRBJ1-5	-	ASRKERGLSNQPQH
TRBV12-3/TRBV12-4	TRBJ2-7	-	ASSLQPRGGEQY
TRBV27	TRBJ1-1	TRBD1	ASSPKPGTGEAF
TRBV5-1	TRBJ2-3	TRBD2	ASSSGTSGPSTDTQY
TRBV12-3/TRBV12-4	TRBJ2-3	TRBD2	ASSWTSGGVTDTQY
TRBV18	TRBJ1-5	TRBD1	ASSPLRYGTENQPQH
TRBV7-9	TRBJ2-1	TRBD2	ASSLELAGGYEQF
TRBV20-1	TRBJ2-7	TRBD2	SAMTSGRVSSYEQY
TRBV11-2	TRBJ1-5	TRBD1	ASSLGDRGNQPQH
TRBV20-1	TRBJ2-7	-	SAGGAYEQY
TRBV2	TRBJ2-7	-	ASSVNSGRDEQY